These 23 T cell receptor beta chains came from one sample sequenced in a study of blood T cell repertoires in COVID-19. Clones were sequenced by immunoSEQ multiplex PCR, and TCRdb holds only the in-frame ones, with some missing. The sample has over 80,000 clones, approximately 86% seen once. The sequenced sample consisted of peripheral blood. These receptors were collected from an older man with active or convalescent COVID-19.

The rearrangement links TRBV7-9 to TRBJ1-2, with 7 nucleotides matching TRBD1. The CDR3 is 14 amino acids. Germline lookup yields CDR1 SEHNR and CDR2 FQNEAQ (reference sequence). With V trimmed by 5 bases and J by 4 bases, 7 bases remained unmatched. The CDR3 nucleotides are TGTGCCAGCAGCCCCCCGACAGGGTCCTATGGCTACACCTTC. Its protein is CASSPPTGSYGYTF.

The table lists this clone with a few counts. The V call is TRBV19, the J call TRBJ2-1; 7 bases are shared with TRBD2. With 4 bases clipped from V and 10 bases from J, the junction kept 7 bases outside the gene matches. The CDR3 has 13 amino acids. Per the germline V gene, CDR1 is LNHDA and CDR2 is SQIVND (reference sequence). The CDR3 is CASSTKRGPEQFF. The CDR3 nucleotides are TGTGCCAGTAGTACAAAGCGGGGACCAGAGCAGTTCTTC.

The chain uses TRBV2 and TRBJ1-2, with D unclear. In germline, CDR1 is SNHLY, CDR2 FYNNEI. Trimming took 3 bases from V and 4 from J, leaving 18 bases between them. The CDR3 is 16 amino acids. CDR3 sequence reads: CASSEEVGDRGYGYTF. As DNA, the CDR3 is TGTGCCAGCAGTGAGGAGGTTGGGGATCGGGGCTATGGCTACACCTTC.

The chain links TRBV20-1 to TRBJ2-7; D is unclear. The germline V gene encodes CDR1 DFQATT and CDR2 SNEGSKA (reference sequence). Trimming removed 6 bases at V and 1 base at J, with 4 bases between. This CDR3 comprises 10 residues. CDR3 protein: CSAISYEQYF. The DNA of the CDR3 is TGCAGTGCCATTTCCTACGAGCAGTACTTC.

The chain combines TRBV7-2 with TRBJ2-7; 7 bases match TRBD2. The CDR3 is 14 amino acids. The V segment lost 1 base and the J segment 2 bases; nucleotides outside the gene matches: 2. From germline, CDR1 is SGHTA and CDR2 FQGNSA. The CDR3 DNA sequence: TGTGCCAGCAGCTTAGGCGGGAGTCCCTACGAGCAGTACTTC. It codes for CASSLGGSPYEQYF. Full variable domain (outside the CDR3, taken from reference TRBV7-2 and TRBJ2-7): GAGVSQSPSNKVTEKGKDVELRCDPISGHTALYWYRQSLGQGLEFLIYFQGNSAPDKSGLPSDRFSAERTGGSVSTLTIQRTQQEDSAVYLCASSLGGSPYEQYFGPGTRLTVT.

The chain combines TRBV7-2 with TRBJ1-1; the match to TRBD1 covers 7 bases. In germline, CDR1 is SGHTA, CDR2 FQGNSA. The CDR3 length is 16 residues. V dropped 4 bases and J dropped 3; count of bases not matched to a gene: 11. For the CDR3, the DNA is TGTGCCAGCAGCTCCCACAGGGGCCCCGGTGACACTGAAGCTTTCTTT. Its translation: CASSSHRGPGDTEAFF.

The chain combines TRBV27 with TRBJ1-6; a possible D gene is TRBD1 (5 bases). The germline V gene has CDR1 MNHEY and CDR2 SMNVEV (reference sequence). The CDR3 totals 19 residues. Deletions cut 6 bases from V and 5 bases from J, with 26 bases between. The CDR3 DNA sequence: TGTGCCAGCAGCCGCAAGGGGTTCCCACTAACTCCTGATAATTCACCCCTCCACTTT. It specifies CASSRKGFPLTPDNSPLHF.

The rearrangement links TRBV9 to TRBJ2-5; the D gene is possibly TRBD2 (6 bases). Between the trimmed V and J ends, which lost 2 bases and 2 bases, there was a span of 16 bases. This CDR3 has 16 amino acids. Germline V gives CDR1 SGDLS, CDR2 YYNGEE. CDR3 bases: TGTGCCAGCAGCGTGGATGGCGGGATTGGGCAAGAGACCCAGTACTTC. This codes for CASSVDGGIGQETQYF.

J is TRBJ2-1 and V is TRBV11-2, with 7 bases aligning to TRBD2. This CDR3 region has 16 residues. With V trimmed by 5 bases and J by 3 bases, 10 bases remained unmatched. The germline CDR1 and CDR2 sequences are SGHAT and FQNNGV. CDR3 loop: CASSLTLAAIYNEQFF. The CDR3 DNA follows: TGTGCCAGCAGCCTAACCCTAGCGGCGATCTACAATGAGCAGTTCTTC.

This chain uses TRBV19 with TRBJ1-1, with 7 bases identical to TRBD1. CDR3 size: 14 residues. Trimming at V came to 6 bases and at J to 1 base, leaving 5 bases not matched to a gene. Germline lookup yields CDR1 LNHDA and CDR2 SQIVND (reference sequence). The DNA for the CDR3 is TGTGCCAGTAGCAACAGGGGATCGAACACTGAAGCTTTCTTT. It codes for CASSNRGSNTEAFF. The variable domain in full, completed from reference TRBV19 and TRBJ1-1, reads DGGITQSPKYLFRKEGQNVTLSCEQNLNHDAMYWYRQDPGQGLRLIYYSQIVNDFQKGDIAEGYSVSREKKESFPLTVTSAQKNPTAFYLCASSNRGSNTEAFFGQGTRLTVV.

The chain uses TRBV11-3 and TRBJ2-1, with 8 positions matching TRBD1. Germline V lookup: CDR1 SGHNT, CDR2 YENEEA. The V gene end was trimmed by 5 bases and the J gene end by 8 bases; junction bases not matched to a gene: 8. This CDR3 comprises 14 residues. For the CDR3, the DNA is TGTGCCAGCAGCCCCCAAGGACAGGGCGATGAGCAGTTCTTC. Amino acid sequence: CASSPQGQGDEQFF.

The J gene is TRBJ1-1, the V gene TRBV6-2 or TRBV6-3, with D unresolved. The CDR3 contains 17 residues. Germline-derived CDR1 and CDR2 are MNHEY and SVGEGT. Between the trimmed V and J ends, which lost 2 bases and 5 bases, there was a span of 21 bases. The CDR3 protein is CASSYGDKHGRMTEAFF. The CDR3 DNA reads TGTGCCAGCAGTTACGGAGATAAACATGGTCGTATGACTGAAGCTTTCTTT.

The CDR3, as DNA: TGTGCCAGCAGCTTAAAACTAGCTCACCAGAGGGGCAATGAGCAGTTCTTC. This encodes CASSLKLAHQRGNEQFF. The rearrangement links TRBV7-2 to TRBJ2-1, with D perhaps TRBD2 (6 bases). CDR3 length: 17 residues. Deletions cut 2 bases from V and 6 bases from J, with 20 bases between. Per germline, CDR1 SGHTA and CDR2 FQGNSA.

The gene calls are TRBV28 and TRBJ1-6; 7 nucleotides match TRBD1. The CDR3 consists of 15 residues. Germline assignment: CDR1 MDHEN and CDR2 SYDVKM. V dropped 8 bases and J dropped 8; count of bases not matched to a gene: 12. In nucleotides, the CDR3 is TGTGCCAGCGGGGGCGATGACAGGGTATATTCACCCCTCCACTTT. It is translated as CASGGDDRVYSPLHF.

This rearrangement joins TRBV10-3 to TRBJ1-3; D may be TRBD1 (5 bases). CDR1 and CDR2 from the germline V gene are ENHRY and SYGVKD. Trimming left V 6 bases short and J 0 bases short, with 6 bases between. This CDR3 spans 13 amino acids. The CDR3, as DNA: TGTGCCATCAGGGGGGGCTCTGGAAACACCATATATTTT. Translating it yields CAIRGGSGNTIYF.

The CDR3 loop reads CASSIKGLAGYNEQFF. The CDR3 region has the DNA TGTGCCAGTAGTATCAAAGGACTAGCGGGATACAATGAGCAGTTCTTC. The chain joins TRBV19 to TRBJ2-1; TRBD2 matches 12 bases. Germline V gene lookup returns CDR1 LNHDA and CDR2 SQIVND (reference sequence). This CDR3 region has 16 residues. V shed 3 bases, J shed 4 bases, and the junction held 4 bases outside the gene matches.

V and J are TRBV18 and TRBJ2-5; 8 bases fit TRBD2. The CDR3 totals 15 residues. V trimming: 0 bases; J trimming: 4 bases; junction bases outside the gene matches: 4. The germline CDR1 and CDR2 sequences are KGHSH and LQKENI. The CDR3 DNA reads as TGTGCCAGCTCACCACCGATTCTAGCGGGAGAGACCCAGTACTTC. It is translated as CASSPPILAGETQYF.

In its sample, this clone was seen once. V gene TRBV21-1 combines with J gene TRBJ2-1; the table assigns TRBD2, which was not confirmed against the DNA. TRBV21-1 is tagged as a pseudogene. This CDR3 has 17 amino acids. CDR3 sequence (DNA): TGTGCCAGCAGCAAAAAGGAACGGGAGGTAGGATACAATGAGCAGTTCTTC. Translation gives CASSKKEREVGYNEQFF.

The gene calls are TRBV6-1 and TRBJ2-7; D not resolved. Trimming left V 2 bases short and J 5 bases short, with 13 bases between. This CDR3 spans 14 amino acids. CDR1 MNHNS and CDR2 SASEGT come from the germline V gene. CDR3 coding DNA: TGTGCCAGCAGTGAAAGTCGTGGCCAGAACGAGCAGTACTTC. Translating gives CASSESRGQNEQYF.

The rearrangement links TRBV19 to TRBJ1-5, with D unresolved. V was cut by 7 bases and J by 4 bases, with 17 bases left in between. CDR1 and CDR2 from the germline V gene are LNHDA and SQIVND (reference sequence). The CDR3 has 15 amino acids. The CDR3 protein is CASTVGRGINQPQHF. CDR3 coding DNA: TGTGCCAGTACCGTAGGGAGAGGGATAAATCAGCCCCAGCATTTT.

V usage is TRBV5-1 and J usage is TRBJ2-3, with D perhaps matching TRBD1 (5 bases). CDR1 is SGHRS, CDR2 YFSETQ, per germline. The CDR3 runs 14 residues. Trimming removed 1 base at V and 0 bases at J, with 6 bases between. CDR3 in amino acids: CASSLPGSTDTQYF. The CDR3 DNA sequence: TGCGCCAGCAGCTTGCCAGGGAGCACAGATACGCAGTATTTT.

CDR3 loop: CASPGASGIIITDTQYF. The CDR3 DNA reads TGTGCCAGTCCCGGGGCTAGCGGGATAATTATCACAGATACGCAGTATTTT. The rearrangement uses TRBV28 and TRBJ2-3, with 9 bases fitting TRBD2. The CDR3 has 17 amino acids. V lost 9 bases to trimming and J lost 2 bases; unmatched junction nucleotides: 15. CDR1 and CDR2 from the germline V gene are MDHEN and SYDVKM.

The chain has TRBV6-2 or TRBV6-3 and TRBJ1-2; no clear D. Trimming shortened V by 2 bases and J by 8 bases, and 12 bases separated the two germline ends. The germline CDR1 and CDR2 sequences are MNHEY and SVGEGT. The CDR3 is made up of 13 amino acids. The CDR3 region has the DNA TGTGCCAGCAGTTACGAGGGAGTTGGAGGCTACACCTTC. Residues: CASSYEGVGGYTF.